The source of this TCR beta chain is a study of CD8 T cells in ankylosing spondylitis. Findings and limits, study-wide: Seemingly characteristic of ankylosing spondylitis blood was a TCR beta motif consisting of about 8 highly homologous variants.

TCRdb used MiXCR to reprocess the 5' RACE reads, holding one entry per CDR3 protein. The sample records some 840,000 distinct CDR3 sequences, approximately 10% being singletons. A word on this clonotype: Its cognate antigen is unknown.

Germline-derived CDR1 and CDR2 are DFQATT and SNEGSKA (reference sequence). V lost 6 bases and J lost 4, with 15 bases in between. This CDR3 has 13 amino acids. This receptor was taken from a male donor with ankylosing spondylitis. This chain uses TRBV20-1 with TRBJ1-2; unclear D gene. Sequenced: blood, either unsorted or a sorted T cell fraction (not recorded which). The CDR3 loop is CSAHPDTSYGYTF. For the CDR3, the DNA is TGCAGTGCCCACCCAGACACAAGCTATGGCTACACCTTC.